This T cell receptor (beta chain) was captured by sequencing in a study of T cell repertoires in cytomegalovirus infection. This clonotype was counted only a few times. Its target is unknown. Study-level points and caveats: Totalled public TCR beta family frequency picked out people who carried CMV plus the relevant HLA. CMV-specific HLA-C-restricted TCR beta clonotypes dominated the ex vivo response.

Per the germline V gene, CDR1 is MNHEY and CDR2 is SMNVEV (reference sequence). With 5 bases clipped from V and 3 bases from J, the junction kept 6 bases outside the gene matches. This CDR3 comprises 15 residues. TCRdb ran MiXCR on the reads and lists one entry per CDR3 protein. The data contain about 450,000 distinct CDR3 sequences, approximately 32% of them seen just once; the ten biggest clones take up roughly 13%. The TCR sequence derives from a human donor in good health (CMV status not recorded). Some clones in this sample may be carry-over from other donors' samples. The chain uses TRBV27 and TRBJ1-5, with 8 bases lining up with TRBD1. The sequenced sample was PBMCs. This CDR3 reads CASSPRDRLNQPQHF. The CDR3 coding sequence is TGTGCCAGCAGTCCCCGGGACAGGCTCAATCAGCCCCAGCATTTT.